This is a list of T cell receptor beta chains from one sample in a study of shared T cell receptors in the human thymus. TCRdb's copy holds only in-frame clones and misses some; the assay was immunoSEQ multiplex PCR. In the table there are hundreds of thousands of clones, over 75% of which are singletons. These data also formed part of another study, on human thymus T cells.

The sequenced sample consisted of thymocytes. These receptors were collected from a boy younger than two with a congenital heart defect. CDR3s include the opening cysteine and the closing phenylalanine or tryptophan. Fields, in order: clone size, D gene, J gene, V gene, CDR3 protein, CDR3 DNA. A D gene is named only where the DNA matches it firmly. Rows give clone size only sometimes, using once, few, many, or a class for an expanded clone.

>NA|NA|TRBJ2-7|TRBV7-7
CASSCDRIHEQYF
TGTGCTAGCAGCTGCGACAGGATCCACGAGCAGTACTTC
>NA|NA|TRBJ2-3|TRBV5-1
CASSRGGGLPSTDTQYF
TGCGCCAGCAGTCGTGGGGGGGGCTTACCTAGCACAGATACGCAGTATTTT
>NA|NA|TRBJ1-4|TRBV6-6
CASSPTGPNEKLFF
TGTGCCAGCAGCCCGACAGGTCCTAATGAAAAACTGTTTTTT
>NA|NA|TRBJ1-2|TRBV6-5
CASSSGFVYGYTF
TGTGCCAGCAGTTCAGGGTTCGTCTATGGCTACACCTTC
>NA|TRBD2|TRBJ2-1|TRBV7-2
CASSSRLAHEIDNEQFF
TGTGCCAGCAGCTCGCGACTAGCTCACGAGATAGACAATGAGCAGTTCTTC
>NA|TRBD1|TRBJ1-1|TRBV25-1
CASRKPGGEGTEAFF
TGTGCCAGCAGAAAACCAGGGGGCGAAGGCACTGAAGCTTTCTTT
>NA|NA|TRBJ1-1|TRBV19
CASSSNRDTGGYTEAFF
TGTGCCAGTAGCTCCAACCGGGACACGGGCGGGTACACTGAAGCTTTCTTT
>few|NA|TRBJ2-2|TRBV12-1
CASGLAGGTGELFF
TGTGCCAGCGGACTAGCGGGAGGGACCGGGGAGCTGTTTTTT
>NA|TRBD2|TRBJ2-7|TRBV15
CAASGGRAPPYEQYF
TGTGCCGCTTCGGGCGGGAGGGCCCCGCCCTACGAGCAGTACTTC
>once|NA|TRBJ1-5|TRBV19
CASTDRASNQPQHF
TGTGCCAGTACGGACAGAGCTAGCAATCAGCCCCAGCATTTT
>NA|NA|TRBJ2-7|TRBV27
CASWGASSYEQYF
TGTGCCAGCTGGGGAGCGAGCTCCTACGAGCAGTACTTC
>NA|TRBD1|TRBJ1-5|TRBV6-1
CASSHRGQPQHF
TGTGCCAGCAGCCACAGGGGTCAGCCCCAGCATTTT
>NA|TRBD2|TRBJ2-1|TRBV5-1
CASSLSRLAGPSGDEQFF
TGCGCCAGCAGCTTGAGTCGACTAGCGGGGCCCTCAGGAGATGAGCAGTTCTTC
>NA|NA|TRBJ2-1|TRBV6-6
CASSYCGEQFF
TGTGCCAGCAGTTACTGCGGTGAGCAGTTCTTC
>NA|TRBD1|TRBJ1-6|TRBV2
CASSEDREGSPLHF
TGTGCCAGCAGTGAGGACAGGGAGGGTTCACCCCTCCACTTT
>NA|NA|TRBJ2-7|TRBV5-1
CASSLDRWSYEQYF
TGCGCCAGCAGCTTGGATCGGTGGTCCTACGAGCAGTACTTC
>once|TRBD1|TRBJ2-2|TRBV19
CASSPSAGGSGELFF
TGTGCCAGTTCCCCAAGCGCAGGGGGCAGCGGGGAGCTGTTTTTT
>NA|TRBD1|TRBJ2-5|TRBV15
CATSRGNRDRARQETQYF
TGTGCCACCAGCAGAGGTAACCGCGACAGGGCTAGACAAGAGACCCAGTACTTC
>NA|NA|TRBJ1-2|TRBV18
CASSPPSDRPLGYTF
TGTGCCAGCTCACCACCGAGTGACAGGCCCCTCGGCTACACCTTC
>NA|NA|TRBJ2-2|TRBV18
CASSTSPGELFF
TGTGCCAGCTCTACTAGCCCCGGGGAGCTGTTTTTT
>NA|TRBD1|TRBJ2-2|TRBV6-5
CAAQGETGELFF
TGTGCCGCCCAGGGGGAGACCGGGGAGCTGTTTTTT
>NA|TRBD2|TRBJ2-1|TRBV4-3
CASSQVTTSGGLYNEQFF
TGCGCCAGCAGCCAAGTTACGACTAGCGGGGGCCTGTACAATGAGCAGTTCTTC
>NA|TRBD1|TRBJ1-2|TRBV15
CATSRGQGPYYGYTF
TGTGCCACCAGCAGAGGACAGGGCCCTTACTATGGCTACACCTTC
>NA|NA|TRBJ2-7|TRBV5-6
CASSLAGFAWGQNTYEQYF
TGTGCCAGCAGCTTGGCCGGGTTCGCTTGGGGGCAGAATACCTACGAGCAGTACTTC
>NA|TRBD1|TRBJ2-1|TRBV5-1
CASSPNRDRAYNEQFF
TGCGCCAGCAGCCCGAACCGGGACAGGGCTTACAATGAGCAGTTCTTC
>NA|TRBD2|TRBJ2-3|TRBV9
CASSVQGTSGIDTQYF
TGTGCCAGCAGCGTCCAAGGGACTAGCGGGATAGATACGCAGTATTTT
>NA|NA|TRBJ1-2|TRBV4-1
CASSQGRVRDYGYTF
TGCGCCAGCAGCCAGGGCAGGGTAAGGGACTATGGCTACACCTTC
>NA|NA|TRBJ1-6|TRBV7-2
CASSPLGGRHSPLHF
TGTGCCAGCTCACCTCTCGGAGGGCGGCATTCACCCCTCCACTTT
>NA|TRBD2|TRBJ2-5|TRBV5-1
CASSYKEGLAGGQETQYF
TGCGCCAGCAGCTACAAGGAGGGACTAGCGGGGGGTCAAGAGACCCAGTACTTC
>once|NA|TRBJ2-7|TRBV27
CASSSSGFSYEQYF
TGTGCCAGCAGTTCCTCAGGGTTCTCCTACGAGCAGTACTTC
>once|NA|TRBJ1-1|TRBV4-3
CASSRQRGGTEAFF
TGCGCCAGCAGCCGACAAAGGGGGGGGACTGAAGCTTTCTTT
>once|TRBD2|TRBJ2-7|TRBV27
CASSSRYGTSGDF
TGTGCCAGCAGTTCCAGATACGGGACTAGCGGCGACTTC
>NA|NA|TRBJ1-3|TRBV6-5
CASSRDKTSGNTIYF
TGTGCCAGCAGTCGGGACAAAACTTCTGGAAACACCATATATTTT
>few|NA|TRBJ1-5|TRBV28
CASRCGGGYSNQPQHF
TGTGCCAGCAGATGCGGCGGGGGGTATAGCAATCAGCCCCAGCATTTT
>NA|NA|TRBJ2-5|TRBV14
CASSQYSGTEGPLSKKETQYF
TGTGCCAGCAGCCAATATTCAGGGACGGAGGGGCCGTTATCCAAAAAAGAGACCCAGTACTTC
>NA|NA|TRBJ1-1|TRBV10-3
CAIRSVNTEAFF
TGTGCCATCAGAAGCGTGAACACTGAAGCTTTCTTT
>NA|NA|TRBJ1-5|TRBV28
CASSPHGVGWQPQHF
TGTGCCAGCAGTCCCCACGGGGTCGGTTGGCAGCCCCAGCATTTT
>NA|TRBD1|TRBJ2-7|TRBV18
CASSPDRGAYEQYF
TGTGCCAGCTCGCCCGACAGGGGCGCCTACGAGCAGTACTTC